The next 20 T cell receptor beta chains were all read from a single sample in a study of blood T cell repertoires in COVID-19. The data were produced by immunoSEQ multiplex PCR, yet TCRdb's version contains in-frame clones alone and is incomplete. The data hold around 210,000 clones, with 75% to 85% observed a single time. Sequences were obtained from peripheral blood. These receptors originate from a human donor in a cohort sampled during active COVID-19.

The chain recombines TRBV29-1 with TRBJ2-2; 11 bases align to TRBD1. CDR1 and CDR2 (germline): SQVTM, ANQGSEA. J gave up 1 base and V 6 bases, and 4 bases lay outside the gene matches. The CDR3 contains 15 residues. The CDR3 loop reads CSVAGQGVNTGELFF. The CDR3 nucleotides are TGCAGCGTAGCGGGACAGGGGGTGAACACCGGGGAGCTGTTTTTT.

J is TRBJ2-1 and V is TRBV7-2; 10 bases align to TRBD2. V lost 5 bases, J lost 5 bases, and 9 bases stayed unmatched. The CDR3 contains 16 residues. Germline V gene data show CDR1 as SGHTA and CDR2 as FQGNSA. The CDR3 nucleotides read TGTGCCAGCAGCCCTCAGGTGGGACTAGCGAACAATGAGCAGTTCTTC. Protein: CASSPQVGLANNEQFF.

CDR3 DNA sequence: TGCAGCGTTGTTGGGACAGGGGCGAGCAATTCACCCCTCCACTTT. This translates into CSVVGTGASNSPLHF. V and J are TRBV29-1 and TRBJ1-6; 10 bases map to TRBD1. Germline lookup yields CDR1 SQVTM and CDR2 ANQGSEA. V shed 4 bases, J shed 7 bases, and the junction held 7 bases outside the gene matches. The CDR3 runs 15 residues. Supplemented by reference TRBV29-1 and TRBJ1-6, the full variable domain reads SAVISQKPSRDICQRGTSLTIQCQVDSQVTMMFWYRQQPGQSLTLIATANQGSEATYESGFVIDKFPISRPNLTFSTLTVSNMSPEDSSIYLCSVVGTGASNSPLHFGNGTRLTVT.

This clone was seen more than once but under ten times. V and J are TRBV4-1 and TRBJ1-2, with D possibly matching TRBD1 (5 bases). The length of the CDR3 is 15 residues. The ends were cut back, 3 bases at V and 3 bases at J, with 14 bases in the middle. Germline assignment: CDR1 MGHRA and CDR2 YSYEKL. The CDR3, as DNA: TGCGCCAGCAGCCACCCAGGGAGGACGGACTATGGCTACACCTTC. Its protein product is CASSHPGRTDYGYTF.

CDR3 amino acids: CASSSRGRGQGDYGYTF. CDR3 bases: TGTGCCAGCAGTTCACGGGGACGGGGACAGGGCGACTATGGCTACACCTTC. The chain joins TRBV6-2 or TRBV6-3 to TRBJ1-2; 9 bases align to TRBD1. The CDR3 runs to 17 residues. The ends lost 4 bases at V and 3 bases at J; junction bases unmatched: 12. CDR1 is MNHEY, CDR2 SVGEGT, per germline.

The J gene is TRBJ2-7, the V gene TRBV27; 7 nucleotides match TRBD2. The germline V gene has CDR1 MNHEY and CDR2 SMNVEV (reference sequence). The CDR3 sequence is 16 residues long. Trimming removed 5 bases from V and 1 base from J; junction bases left unmatched: 11. In DNA, the CDR3 is TGTGCCAGCAGTCCCTCCGGAGGGAGGGTTTCCTACGAGCAGTACTTC. It encodes CASSPSGGRVSYEQYF.

The CDR3 here is CASSLRGQGSNEQFF. The CDR3 coding sequence is TGTGCCAGCAGTCTGAGGGGGCAGGGGAGCAATGAGCAGTTCTTC. V and J are TRBV27 and TRBJ2-1; TRBD1 matches 7 bases. V was pared by 5 bases and J by 6 bases, with 10 bases of the junction left unmatched. The CDR3 extends over 15 amino acids. Germline loops: CDR1 MNHEY, CDR2 SMNVEV (reference sequence).

V usage is TRBV12-3 or TRBV12-4 and J usage is TRBJ1-1, with D uncertain. V was cut by 3 bases and J by 3 bases, with 8 bases left in between. CDR3 length equals 13 residues. Written as DNA, the CDR3 is TGTGCCAGCAGTTTTTTGGGAGACACTGAAGCTTTCTTT. It codes for CASSFLGDTEAFF.

J is TRBJ1-4 and V is TRBV14; perhaps TRBD1 as D (5 bases). The CDR3 contains 15 residues. V lost 4 bases and J lost 3, with 12 bases in between. Per the germline V gene, CDR1 is SGHDN and CDR2 is FVKESK. The CDR3 spells CASSRGDTANEKLFF. CDR3 nucleotides: TGTGCCAGCAGCCGGGGGGATACAGCTAATGAAAAACTGTTTTTT. The complete variable domain, with remaining parts taken from reference TRBV14 and TRBJ1-4, reads EAGVTQFPSHSVIEKGQTVTLRCDPISGHDNLYWYRRVMGKEIKFLLHFVKESKQDESGMPNNRFLAERTGGTYSTLKVQPAELEDSGVYFCASSRGDTANEKLFFGSGTQLSVL.

The chain recombines TRBV9 with TRBJ2-3; D remains ambiguous. This CDR3 spans 12 amino acids. Trimming removed 3 bases at V and 2 bases at J, with 4 bases between. Germline CDR1 is SGDLS and CDR2 is YYNGEE. The CDR3 spells CASSALTDTQYF. The CDR3 DNA reads TGTGCCAGCAGCGCCCTCACAGATACGCAGTATTTT. Full variable domain (remainder filled in from reference TRBV9 and TRBJ2-3): DSGVTQTPKHLITATGQRVTLRCSPRSGDLSVYWYQQSLDQGLQFLIQYYNGEERAKGNILERFSAQQFPDLHSELNLSSLELGDSALYFCASSALTDTQYFGPGTRLTVL.

The gene calls are TRBV7-9 and TRBJ2-2, with 8 bases that match TRBD1. This CDR3 contains 18 residues. Germline CDR1 reads SEHNR; CDR2 reads FQNEAQ (reference sequence). V lost 5 bases and J lost 0; bases outside the gene matches: 11. The chain's CDR3 is CASSNPGTGEANTGELFF. In DNA, the CDR3 is TGTGCCAGCAGCAACCCCGGGACAGGAGAAGCGAACACCGGGGAGCTGTTTTTT.

This chain joins TRBV29-1 and TRBJ2-7; a weak D match, TRBD1 (6 bases). Trimming took off 5 bases at V and 2 bases at J, with 16 bases between the two ends. The CDR3 totals 14 residues. In germline, CDR1 is SQVTM, CDR2 ANQGSEA. CDR3 DNA: TGCAGCGTTACTTCCCGGGACACGCCCTACGAGCAGTACTTC. Amino acid sequence: CSVTSRDTPYEQYF.

The V gene is TRBV7-9, the J gene TRBJ2-3; TRBD2 matches at 11 bases. Per germline, CDR1 SEHNR and CDR2 FQNEAQ (reference sequence). CDR3 length: 19 residues. J lost 5 bases, V lost 1 base, and 14 bases had no gene match. CDR3 in DNA: TGTGCCAGCAGCTTAGGTAGCGGGAGGGCCTTAATAGTCGGAGATACGCAGTATTTT. Translation: CASSLGSGRALIVGDTQYF.

To note about this clone: Additional DNA sequences in this sample encode the identical CDR3. CDR3 residues: CASSLGVSYEQYF. In DNA, the CDR3 is TGCGCCAGCAGCTTGGGTGTCAGCTACGAGCAGTACTTC. The V call is TRBV5-1, the J call TRBJ2-7; no reliable D call. With 0 bases removed from V and 3 bases from J, the gap between germline ends came to 7 bases. The CDR3 consists of 13 residues. Germline CDR1 is SGHRS and CDR2 is YFSETQ. Full variable domain (rest looked up from reference TRBV5-1 and TRBJ2-7): KAGVTQTPRYLIKTRGQQVTLSCSPISGHRSVSWYQQTPGQGLQFLFEYFSETQRNKGNFPGRFSGRQFSNSRSEMNVSTLELGDSALYLCASSLGVSYEQYFGPGTRLTVT.

The J gene is TRBJ2-1, the V gene TRBV5-1, with 11 bases lining up with TRBD2. Germline CDR1 SGHRS, CDR2 YFSETQ. Trimming removed 2 bases from V and 7 bases from J; junction bases left unmatched: 14. This CDR3 region has 18 residues. DNA for the CDR3: TGCGCCAGCAGCTTAGGGGGGGCTTCCTCTAGCGGGAGGAATGAGCAGTTCTTC. Translation gives CASSLGGASSSGRNEQFF.

V and J are TRBV4-2 and TRBJ2-7; 7 bases line up with TRBD1. The CDR3 is 15 amino acids. Germline lookup yields CDR1 LGHNA and CDR2 YNFKEQ. V trimming: 4 bases; J trimming: 2 bases; junction bases outside the gene matches: 8. This CDR3 reads CASSRGTGQAYEQYF. The CDR3 DNA reads as TGTGCCAGCAGCCGTGGTACAGGACAGGCCTACGAGCAGTACTTC.

The chain carries TRBV6-6 and TRBJ2-5, with D uncertain. The germline V gene has CDR1 MNHNY and CDR2 SVGAGI (reference sequence). V was cut by 1 base and J by 1 base, with 7 bases left in between. The CDR3 loop spans 14 amino acids. CDR3 DNA sequence: TGTGCCAGCAGTTACTTGGCAGGCCAAGAGACCCAGTACTTC. Protein sequence: CASSYLAGQETQYF.

The gene calls are TRBV5-1 and TRBJ2-7; D uncertain. Germline values: CDR1 SGHRS, CDR2 YFSETQ. The germline V and J ends were trimmed by 1 base and 2 bases, with 7 bases remaining between them. There are 13 residues in the CDR3. CDR3 amino acids: CASSLSPAYEQYF. For the CDR3, the DNA is TGCGCCAGCAGCTTGTCTCCCGCCTACGAGCAGTACTTC. The full variable domain, completed using reference TRBV5-1 and TRBJ2-7, is KAGVTQTPRYLIKTRGQQVTLSCSPISGHRSVSWYQQTPGQGLQFLFEYFSETQRNKGNFPGRFSGRQFSNSRSEMNVSTLELGDSALYLCASSLSPAYEQYFGPGTRLTVT.

This clone was detected only once. The chain employs TRBV3-1 (or the pseudogene TRBV3-2) and TRBJ2-3; 12 bases fit TRBD2. CDR1 LGHDT and CDR2 YNNKEL come from the germline V gene (reference sequence). The ends lost 1 base at V and 3 bases at J; junction bases unmatched: 2. The CDR3 is 16 residues long. CDR3 bases: TGTGCCAGCAGCCAAGGACTAGCGGGAGAAACAGATACGCAGTATTTT. This translates into CASSQGLAGETDTQYF.

The J gene is TRBJ1-2, the V gene TRBV28; D gene ambiguous. CDR1 and CDR2 (germline): MDHEN, SYDVKM. This CDR3 has 16 amino acids. V dropped 1 base and J dropped 7 bases, with 19 bases sitting between them. This chain's CDR3 is CASSLFQEGALGGYTF. The CDR3 coding sequence is TGTGCCAGCAGTTTATTCCAGGAGGGAGCTTTAGGTGGCTACACCTTC.